The 11 T cell receptor beta chains below come from one sample, sequenced in a study of T-cell memory formation after mild COVID-19. TCRdb reprocessed the 5' RACE reads via MiXCR and lists one record per CDR3 protein. This sample carries about 350,000 distinct CDR3 sequences, roughly 13% of them seen once, and the ten largest clones take 22%. Sequencing input: PBMCs or a T cell subset sorted from them (not recorded which). The receptors derive from a man aged 18 to 35 who had mild COVID-19 (a few samples of this study predate the infection). Cell type and time point are not known.

The rearrangement links TRBV7-9 to TRBJ1-2; a weak D match, TRBD1 (5 bases). This CDR3 region has 15 residues. With 2 bases removed from V and 8 bases from J, the gap between germline ends came to 18 bases. The V gene's germline CDR1 is SEHNR and CDR2 FQNEAQ (reference sequence). The CDR3 nucleotides are TGTGCCAGCAGCTTATCTCAACAGGACCTCCGAGGCTACACCTTC. Its protein product is CASSLSQQDLRGYTF.

This clonotype was seen a few times. The gene calls are TRBV5-1 and TRBJ2-3; D not certain. There are 14 residues in the CDR3. The ends were cut back, 4 bases at V and 6 bases at J, with 15 bases in the middle. The V gene's germline CDR1 is SGHRS and CDR2 YFSETQ. The CDR3 sequence: CASSPAESRDTQYF. The DNA for the CDR3 is TGCGCCAGCAGCCCCGCCGAAAGCCGGGATACGCAGTATTTT.

The J gene is TRBJ2-3, the V gene TRBV12-3 or TRBV12-4, with D possibly matching TRBD1 (6 bases). The ends were cut back, 3 bases at V and 8 bases at J, with 18 bases in the middle. The CDR3 length is 15 residues. The CDR3 region is CASSFGSGVGGTQYF. CDR3 coding DNA: TGTGCCAGCAGTTTTGGGTCAGGGGTAGGTGGTACGCAGTATTTT.

This clonotype was counted between two and nine times. The chain employs TRBV7-9 and TRBJ2-1; 8 bases match TRBD2. This CDR3 is built from 15 residues. The germline CDR1 and CDR2 sequences are SEHNR and FQNEAQ (reference sequence). After removal of 4 bases from V and 3 bases from J, the junction contained 5 bases not matched to a gene. The CDR3, as DNA: TGTGCCAGCAGCTCCGCGGGGGGCTACTACAATGAGCAGTTCTTC. Residues: CASSSAGGYYNEQFF.

Only a few counts were recorded for this clonotype. V is TRBV5-1 and J is TRBJ1-2; D uncertain. CDR1 is SGHRS, CDR2 YFSETQ, per germline. V was trimmed by 3 bases and J by 4 bases, leaving 13 bases between them. The length of the CDR3 is 14 residues. Here the CDR3 DNA reads TGCGCCAGCAGCTCGGTCCCGGTCCTCTATGGCTACACCTTC. Translation gives CASSSVPVLYGYTF.

The chain couples TRBV11-1 to TRBJ2-5; tentative D call: TRBD2 (5 bases). The V gene lost 5 bases and the J gene lost 7 bases, with 17 bases spanning the gap. This CDR3 has 14 residues. From germline, CDR1 is SGHAT and CDR2 FQDESV (reference sequence). CDR3 nucleotides: TGTGCCAGCAGCCCGGGGAATGAGGTTGGGACCCAGTACTTC. It specifies CASSPGNEVGTQYF. The full variable domain, in which reference TRBV11-1 and TRBJ2-5 provide the parts outside the CDR3, is EAEVAQSPRYKITEKSQAVAFWCDPISGHATLYWYRQILGQGPELLVQFQDESVVDDSQLPKDRFSAERLKGVDSTLKIQPAELGDSAMYLCASSPGNEVGTQYFGPGTRLLVL.

V usage is TRBV7-8 and J usage is TRBJ2-3; 8 bases fit TRBD1. Germline loops: CDR1 SGHVS, CDR2 FQNEAQ. CDR3 length: 13 amino acids. V lost 5 bases and J lost 9; bases outside the gene matches: 7. The CDR3 here is CASSLSDRETQYF. The CDR3 coding sequence is TGTGCCAGCAGCCTTTCGGACAGGGAAACGCAGTATTTT.

The chain employs TRBV19 and TRBJ2-1; unclear D gene. The CDR3 runs to 12 residues. V was shortened by 5 bases and J by 8 bases, with 10 bases between the two germline ends. Per germline, CDR1 LNHDA and CDR2 SQIVND (reference sequence). Written as DNA, the CDR3 is TGTGCCAGTAGTTTACGAATTGATGAGCAGTTCTTC. Amino acid sequence: CASSLRIDEQFF.

V usage is TRBV5-5 and J usage is TRBJ1-6; possible D gene TRBD1, 5 bases. V was trimmed by 4 bases and J by 15 bases, leaving 23 bases between them. The CDR3 is 15 amino acids. The germline gives CDR1 SGHKS, CDR2 YYEKEE (reference sequence). For the CDR3, the DNA is TGTGCCAGCAGCGGTGGACAAGTCGGCGGGTATCTCCTCCACTTT. It specifies CASSGGQVGGYLLHF. The variable domain in full, with the rest retrieved from reference TRBV5-5 and TRBJ1-6, is DAGVTQSPTHLIKTRGQQVTLRCSPISGHKSVSWYQQVLGQGPQFIFQYYEKEERGRGNFPDRFSARQFPNYSSELNVNALLLGDSALYLCASSGGQVGGYLLHFGNGTRLTVT.

The chain joins TRBV4-1 to TRBJ2-3, with 10 positions matching TRBD2. The CDR3 loop spans 16 amino acids. V trimming: 5 bases; J trimming: 14 bases; junction bases outside the gene matches: 19. CDR1 and CDR2 from the germline V gene are MGHRA and YSYEKL. The CDR3: CASSSSSGSPGLALYF. The CDR3 nucleotides read TGCGCCAGCAGCTCCTCCTCAGGTTCTCCGGGACTAGCGTTGTATTTT.

The rearrangement joins TRBV7-8 to TRBJ2-3, with D possibly matching TRBD2 (6 bases). The CDR3 covers 17 residues. Germline V gene sequence: CDR1 SGHVS, CDR2 FQNEAQ. V lost 5 bases, J lost 2 bases, and 20 bases lay in between. The CDR3 region is CASSPPSRGPLTDTQYF. The CDR3 coding sequence is TGTGCCAGCAGCCCGCCTTCGCGGGGCCCTCTCACAGATACGCAGTATTTT.